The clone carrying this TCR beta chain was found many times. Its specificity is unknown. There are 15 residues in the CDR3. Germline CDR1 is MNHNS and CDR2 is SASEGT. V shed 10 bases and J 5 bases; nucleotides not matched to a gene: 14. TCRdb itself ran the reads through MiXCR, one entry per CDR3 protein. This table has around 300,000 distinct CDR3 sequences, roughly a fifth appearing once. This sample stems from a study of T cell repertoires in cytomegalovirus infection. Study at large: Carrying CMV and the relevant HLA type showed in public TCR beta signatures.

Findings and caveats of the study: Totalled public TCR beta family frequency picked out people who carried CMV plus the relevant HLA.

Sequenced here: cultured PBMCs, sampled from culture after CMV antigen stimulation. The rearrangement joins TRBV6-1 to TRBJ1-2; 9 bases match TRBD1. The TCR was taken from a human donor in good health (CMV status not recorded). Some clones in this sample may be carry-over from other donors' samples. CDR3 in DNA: TGTGCCACCCGATCCCAAGCCGGGACAGGGTATGGCTACACCTTC. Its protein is CATRSQAGTGYGYTF.